A single sample gave rise to the 21 T cell receptor beta chains below, sequenced in a study of T cell clonality in common variable immunodeficiency. No antigen is known for these receptors. Only in-frame clones appear in the TCRdb table, and some are missing; sequencing was by immunoSEQ multiplex PCR. The sample includes 15,000 to 25,000 clones, none of them occurring once. General observations from the study: Common variable immunodeficiency TCR beta sequences reportedly had fewer deletions and N-nucleotide insertions.

What was sequenced was peripheral blood mononuclear cells. Receptor source: a human donor with common variable immunodeficiency.

About this clone: The CDR3 end is not reached by the read, which stops 3 residues before it; the germline J gene fills it in. The chain uses TRBV19 and TRBJ2-3, with 8 bases aligning to TRBD1. V lost 7 bases to trimming and J lost 0 bases; unmatched junction nucleotides: 6. Germline values: CDR1 LNHDA, CDR2 SQIVND (reference sequence). The CDR3 is 15 residues long. CDR3 DNA, as far as it was read: TGTGCCAGTACCCAGACAGGGGCTAGCACAGATACG. It specifies CASTQTGASTDT. In full, the CDR3 is CASTQTGASTDTQYF.

There are many counts of this clone. The read falls 3 residues short of the CDR3 end, and the missing part is taken from the germline J gene. V is TRBV14 and J is TRBJ2-1, with 7 bases that match TRBD1. Germline CDR1 reads SGHDN; CDR2 reads FVKESK. V lost 5 bases to trimming and J lost 4 bases; unmatched junction nucleotides: 11. There are 16 residues in the CDR3. The sequenced CDR3 bases are TGTGCCAGCAGCTCCCAATCCGGGACAGCATACAATGAG. As protein: CASSSQSGTAYNE. The entire CDR3 sequence reads CASSSQSGTAYNEQFF. The whole variable domain, remainder taken from reference TRBV14 and TRBJ2-1, is EAGVTQFPSHSVIEKGQTVTLRCDPISGHDNLYWYRRVMGKEIKFLLHFVKESKQDESGMPNNRFLAERTGGTYSTLKVQPAELEDSGVYFCASSSQSGTAYNEQFFGPGTRLTVL.

This clone was seen many times. Read data end 3 residues before the CDR3 end; the end is taken from the germline J gene. The rearrangement links TRBV20-1 to TRBJ2-1; 9 nucleotides line up with TRBD1. Trimming took 5 bases from V and 3 from J; bases not matched to a gene: 5. From germline, CDR1 is DFQATT and CDR2 SNEGSKA (reference sequence). CDR3 length: 14 amino acids. This chain's CDR3 is CSAPKGQGYNEQFF. The CDR3 DNA, read in part, is TGCAGTGCTCCTAAGGGACAGGGCTACAATGAG.

In its sample, this clone was seen many times. The CDR3 goes on 3 residues after the read ends, and that part is filled in from the germline J gene. V and J are TRBV10-3 and TRBJ2-6, with TRBD1 identical over 8 bases. The germline CDR1 and CDR2 sequences are ENHRY and SYGVKD. The CDR3 runs 16 residues. J lost 0 bases, V lost 8 bases, and 6 bases had no gene match. The part of the CDR3 DNA that was read is TGTGCCATCGGGCAGGGGGCTTCCTCTGGGGCCAACGTC. Protein sequence: CAIGQGASSGANV. The full CDR3 protein reads CAIGQGASSGANVLTF.

This clone has at least ten counts. The read terminates 3 residues before the CDR3 end, so the remaining end is supplied by the germline J gene. V is TRBV28 and J is TRBJ2-1, with TRBD1 identical over 7 bases. From germline, CDR1 is MDHEN and CDR2 SYDVKM. Losses at the gene ends were 6 bases for V and 9 bases for J; bases not matched to a gene: 14. This CDR3 is 15 amino acids long. CDR3 protein: CASRTTGYGRSEQFF. Incomplete CDR3 DNA: TGTGCCAGCAGAACGACAGGGTACGGGCGTAGTGAG.

This clone was counted at least ten times. The CDR3 is cut off 3 residues early in the read; its end comes from the germline J gene. The chain couples TRBV12-3 or TRBV12-4 to TRBJ1-1; TRBD1 agrees at 8 bases. CDR3 length: 11 residues. The sequenced CDR3 bases are TGTGCCACCTTACTACAGGGGGGA. Its protein product is CATLLQGG. The whole CDR3 protein reads CATLLQGGAFF.

The table lists this clone with many counts. The read ends 3 residues before the CDR3 terminus; that terminus is restored from the germline J gene. The chain combines TRBV4-2 with TRBJ2-1; D ambiguous. V was clipped by 0 bases and J by 4 bases, with 4 bases between them. CDR1 and CDR2 (germline): LGHNA, YNFKEQ. The CDR3 totals 13 residues. CDR3 sequence: CASSQDLYNEQFF. The CDR3 DNA, read in part, is TGTGCCAGCAGCCAAGATCTGTACAATGAG.

This clone was detected many times. The read falls 3 residues short of the CDR3 end, and the missing part is taken from the germline J gene. The chain uses TRBV18 and TRBJ1-2; D may be TRBD1 (6 bases). The CDR3 length is 14 residues. Germline V lookup: CDR1 KGHSH, CDR2 LQKENI. Trimming shortened V by 5 bases and J by 2 bases, and 12 bases separated the two germline ends. The CDR3 bases that were read are TGTGCCAGCTCATCCGAGACAGGAAACTATGGC. It yields the protein CASSSETGNYG. From start to end, the CDR3 is CASSSETGNYGYTF.

There are many counts of this clone. The CDR3 end lies 3 residues beyond the end of the read and is filled in from the germline J gene. V gene TRBV2 combines with J gene TRBJ1-1, with D possibly matching TRBD1 (6 bases). CDR1 SNHLY and CDR2 FYNNEI come from the germline V gene. The V end lost 5 bases, the J end lost 1 base, and 11 bases lay between the germline ends. This CDR3 contains 14 residues. CDR3 sequence reads: CASSLQGGNTEAFF. The sequenced CDR3 bases are TGTGCCAGCAGTTTACAGGGAGGGAACACTGAA.

This clone was recorded many times. Read coverage stops 3 residues before the CDR3 terminus; the germline J gene supplies the remainder. The rearrangement uses TRBV12-3 or TRBV12-4 and TRBJ2-1; TRBD2 matches at 7 bases. CDR3 size: 18 residues. V lost 7 bases, J lost 3 bases, and 18 bases stayed unmatched. Incomplete CDR3 DNA: TGTGCCAGCACCATATCTCGGCGGGAGATGGTTCGCTACAATGAG. Its protein product is CASTISRREMVRYNE. The full CDR3 sequence reads CASTISRREMVRYNEQFF.

This clone has at least ten counts. The CDR3 extends 3 residues past the end of the read, so its final part is completed from the germline J gene. This chain uses TRBV20-1 with TRBJ2-7; TRBD2 agrees at 7 bases. The CDR3 has 11 residues. Trimming cost V 7 bases and J 0 bases; bases outside gene matches: 0. Germline loops: CDR1 DFQATT, CDR2 SNEGSKA (reference sequence). The CDR3 region is CSGTSSYEQYF. CDR3 DNA, as far as it was read: TGCAGTGGGACTAGCTCCTACGAG.

About this clone itself: The read stops 3 residues short of the end of the CDR3; the missing end is completed from the germline J gene. The rearrangement uses TRBV11-1 and TRBJ2-7; D possibly corresponds to TRBD1 (6 bases). V was trimmed by 1 base and J by 0 bases, leaving 10 bases between them. The CDR3 length is 15 residues. Germline CDR1 SGHAT, CDR2 FQDESV (reference sequence). Incomplete CDR3 DNA: TGTGCCAGCAGCTTAGGCACAGGGAGCTCCTACGAG. As protein: CASSLGTGSSYE. The complete CDR3 sequence is CASSLGTGSSYEQYF.

This clone was detected ten times or more. Read data end 3 residues before the CDR3 end; the end is taken from the germline J gene. The chain joins TRBV2 to TRBJ1-5; TRBD1 matches 7 bases. Germline V CDR1 and CDR2: SNHLY, FYNNEI. V lost 5 bases to trimming and J lost 7 bases; unmatched junction nucleotides: 11. CDR3 length: 15 residues. The CDR3 loop reads CASSQQGIGEQPQHF. Partial CDR3 DNA: TGTGCCAGCAGTCAACAGGGGATTGGGGAACAGCCC.

This clone was recorded many times. The read ends 3 residues early relative to the CDR3; the germline J gene fills the gap. The gene calls are TRBV5-1 and TRBJ1-1; 8 nucleotides align to TRBD1. The CDR3 runs to 16 residues. Trimming at V came to 4 bases and at J to 3 bases, leaving 11 bases not matched to a gene. CDR1 and CDR2 from the germline V gene are SGHRS and YFSETQ. The CDR3 loop reads CASSPGQGGEYTEAFF. The CDR3 bases that were read are TGCGCCAGCAGCCCAGGACAGGGAGGGGAGTACACTGAA.

This clone was counted ten times or more. The sequenced fragment ends 3 residues before the CDR3 boundary, so the rest is inferred from the germline J gene. This chain joins TRBV2 and TRBJ2-3, with 12 bases identical to TRBD2. The length of the CDR3 is 18 residues. J lost 5 bases, V lost 7 bases, and 16 bases had no gene match. The germline gives CDR1 SNHLY, CDR2 FYNNEI. CDR3 DNA, as far as it was read: TGTGCCAGCACCAGGACTAGCGGGATGGGGGGGGTGAGAGATACG. Protein: CASTRTSGMGGVRDT. The full CDR3 protein is CASTRTSGMGGVRDTQYF.

This clone was found many times. The read halts 3 residues ahead of the CDR3 end, with the missing end drawn from the germline J gene. This chain links TRBV6-1 with TRBJ2-5; no definite D call. The CDR3 contains 12 residues. V was cut by 2 bases and J by 7 bases, with 8 bases left in between. CDR1 is MNHNS and CDR2 is SASEGT in the germline V gene. CDR3 DNA (partial): TGTGCCAGCAGTGAAACTGCAGGGACC. Its translation is CASSETAGT. Given in full, the CDR3 is CASSETAGTQYF.

This clone has ten or more counts. The DNA ends 3 residues before the CDR3 does, and the rest of the CDR3 is filled in from the germline J gene. V is TRBV6-2 or TRBV6-3 and J is TRBJ2-1; 10 bases are a match to TRBD2. Germline trimming cut 5 bases from V and 8 bases from J; bases unmatched to any gene: 9. Germline CDR1 and CDR2: MNHEY and SVGEGT. This CDR3 spans 15 amino acids. CDR3 DNA, as far as it was read: TGTGCCAGCAGTCCTAGCGGGAGAAACCTCGATGAG. Residues: CASSPSGRNLDE. The whole CDR3 sequence reads CASSPSGRNLDEQFF.

This clone was counted ten times or more. The CDR3 end is not reached by the read, which stops 3 residues before it; the germline J gene fills it in. The rearrangement links TRBV10-3 to TRBJ2-7; no firm D call. The germline gives CDR1 ENHRY, CDR2 SYGVKD. The CDR3 totals 10 residues. Trimming took off 11 bases at V and 6 bases at J, with 11 bases between the two ends. Here the CDR3 reads CAAGTAEQYF. The part of the CDR3 DNA that was read is TGTGCCGCCGGTACAGCCGAG.

This clone was seen many times. With the read ending 3 residues before the CDR3 end, the germline J gene is used to fill in that end. The chain has TRBV19 and TRBJ2-3; 10 bases agree with TRBD1. V lost 5 bases, J lost 2 bases, and 7 bases stayed unmatched. This CDR3 has 16 residues. Germline CDR1 LNHDA, CDR2 SQIVND (reference sequence). Incomplete CDR3 DNA: TGTGCCAGTAGTGCTCCGGGACAGGGGATCACAGATACG. Its protein product is CASSAPGQGITDT. The complete CDR3 sequence is CASSAPGQGITDTQYF.

This clone has a count of ten or more. The missing CDR3 end, 3 residues past where the read stops, is filled in from the germline J gene. This chain joins TRBV5-1 and TRBJ2-1; D remains ambiguous. The CDR3 covers 14 residues. Trimming took off 0 bases at V and 5 bases at J, with 9 bases between the two ends. Germline values: CDR1 SGHRS, CDR2 YFSETQ. CDR3 sequence: CASSLGWQNNEQFF. The CDR3 bases that were read are TGCGCCAGCAGCTTGGGGTGGCAGAACAATGAG. Full variable domain (missing parts from reference TRBV5-1 and TRBJ2-1): KAGVTQTPRYLIKTRGQQVTLSCSPISGHRSVSWYQQTPGQGLQFLFEYFSETQRNKGNFPGRFSGRQFSNSRSEMNVSTLELGDSALYLCASSLGWQNNEQFFGPGTRLTVL.

This clone was seen at least ten times. The read is 3 residues too short to cover the CDR3 end, so that end is filled in from the germline J gene. The chain carries TRBV6-1 and TRBJ1-2; the match to TRBD1 covers 7 bases. This CDR3 has 14 residues. The J segment lost 4 bases and the V segment lost 1 base, leaving 3 bases of the junction unmatched. Germline CDR1 is MNHNS and CDR2 is SASEGT. CDR3 protein: CASSEDRGVYGYTF. The CDR3 DNA, read in part, is TGTGCCAGCAGTGAAGACAGGGGCGTCTATGGC.